Listed here is a single T cell receptor (beta chain). Antigen unknown. From the 5' RACE reads, TCRdb called clonotypes with MiXCR, one entry per CDR3 protein. There are some 120,000 distinct CDR3 sequences in the sample; about 17% occur only once, and roughly 5.3% lies in the top ten. With 0 bases removed from V and 15 bases from J, the gap between germline ends came to 18 bases. Germline V gene sequence: CDR1 MNHEY, CDR2 SMNVEV (reference sequence). There are 14 residues in the CDR3. This specimen comes from a study of T-cell memory formation after mild COVID-19. Overall study: The TCR clusters were mostly specific to one donor.

General study results and limits: Clones shrinking from day 15 to 85 showed even CD4/CD8 mixes; later expanders tilted CD4+. Chiefly within CM and EM were the contracting CD4+ clones; CD8+ ones were within EMRA. The SARS-CoV-2 specificity of second-wave clones reaching peak at day 37 remained unverified.

The V gene is TRBV27, the J gene TRBJ2-1; tentatively, D is TRBD1 or TRBD2 (6 bases each). Source material: PBMCs or a T cell subset sorted from them (not recorded which). The source of this sequence is a man aged 18 to 30 who had mild COVID-19 (a few samples of this study predate the infection). Cell type and time point are not known. The CDR3 spells CASSLSPGWGAPFF. In DNA, the CDR3 is TGTGCCAGCAGTTTATCCCCGGGGTGGGGGGCCCCGTTCTTC.